The rows below give T cell receptor beta chains drawn from one sample of a study of blood T cell repertoires in COVID-19. Sequenced by immunoSEQ multiplex PCR; TCRdb stores in-frame clones only, minus some. The table shows 150,000 to 200,000 clones, with around 81% occurring only once. Source material: peripheral blood. All receptors derive from a human donor with acute or convalescent COVID-19. The donor label of this sample is uncertain. Both conserved end residues are part of each CDR3. Each record gives: J gene, V gene, D gene, clone size, CDR3 DNA, CDR3 protein. The D gene is left open where the match is weak. The size field is filled for only some rows; it gives once, few, many or a size class.

TRBJ2-6	TRBV2	TRBD2	.	TGTGCCAGCCTCAAGCGGGGAGCTGGGGCCAACGTCCTGACTTTC	CASLKRGAGANVLTF
TRBJ1-2	TRBV5-4	.	.	TGTGCCAGCAGCTTGGCCGCAGGTTCTAAAGGTGGCTACACCTTC	CASSLAAGSKGGYTF
TRBJ2-7	TRBV7-8	.	few	TGTGCCAGCAGCTTCGCTACCCCCTACGAGCAGTACTTC	CASSFATPYEQYF
TRBJ1-6	TRBV3-1/TRBV3-2	TRBD1	.	TGTGCCAGCAGCCAAGGGGACAGGGAAAATTCACCCCTCCACTTT	CASSQGDRENSPLHF
TRBJ1-2	TRBV15	.	.	TGTGCCACCAGCAGCCCCAACATCGGTCGAGGTTGGAGGTATGGCTACACCTTC	CATSSPNIGRGWRYGYTF
TRBJ2-2	TRBV10-1	.	.	TGCGCCAGCAGTGGGGGGGAACCAAACTTCAACACCGGGGAGCTGTTTTTT	CASSGGEPNFNTGELFF
TRBJ2-5	TRBV6-2/TRBV6-3	.	.	TGTGCCAGCAGTTATGGGACTGCCCCTGGGAGCCAGTACTTC	CASSYGTAPGSQYF
TRBJ2-1	TRBV19	TRBD2	.	TGTGCCAGTATGGAGGTAGCGGGAGGCGCTGAGCAGTTCTTC	CASMEVAGGAEQFF
TRBJ2-7	TRBV5-1	.	.	TGCGCCAGCAGCCCGACTGATCCGCTACCCTACGAGCAGTACTTC	CASSPTDPLPYEQYF
TRBJ2-5	TRBV3-1/TRBV3-2	TRBD2	many	TGTGCCAGCAGCCTTGCTAGCGGGGGAAAGACCCAGTACTTC	CASSLASGGKTQYF
TRBJ2-3	TRBV7-2	.	.	TGTGCCAGCAGCTTCTCGGGGAGCACAGATACGCAGTATTTT	CASSFSGSTDTQYF
TRBJ2-1	TRBV7-6	TRBD2	.	TGTGCCAGCAGCTATCCGGGACTAGCGGACAATGAGCAGTTCTTC	CASSYPGLADNEQFF
TRBJ1-5	TRBV5-4	TRBD1	.	TGTGCCAGCAGCACCGACAGGGGCAATCAGCCCCAGCATTTT	CASSTDRGNQPQHF
TRBJ2-1	TRBV7-2	TRBD2	.	TGTGCCAGCAGCTTAGGATTATTGGGACTAAATGAGCAGTTCTTC	CASSLGLLGLNEQFF
TRBJ1-6	TRBV28	TRBD1	once	TGTGCCAGCAGTTCCACAGGGGAGTGGAACTCACCCCTCCACTTT	CASSSTGEWNSPLHF
TRBJ2-7	TRBV29-1	.	once	TGCAGCGCCACTAGGGCTCGGGGCGAGCAGTACTTC	CSATRARGEQYF
TRBJ1-2	TRBV30	TRBD1	.	TGTGCCTGGAGTGTCCGACAGGGGGGCTACACCTTC	CAWSVRQGGYTF
TRBJ1-6	TRBV6-5	.	.	TGTGCCAGCAGAACGGGGGTCGGGAATTCACCCCTCCACTTT	CASRTGVGNSPLHF
TRBJ2-7	TRBV6-5	.	.	TGTGCCAGCAGTTTCCGGACGGGAAACTACGAGCAGTACTTC	CASSFRTGNYEQYF
TRBJ2-7	TRBV2	.	.	TGTGCCAGCAGTGTCAAACGGGTGGACCGGGGGGAGCAGTACTTC	CASSVKRVDRGEQYF
TRBJ1-4	TRBV2	.	.	TGTGCCAGCAAAACAGGGCTTGCAACTAATGAAAAACTGTTTTTT	CASKTGLATNEKLFF
TRBJ2-3	TRBV7-9	.	.	TGTGCCAGCAGCTTTGCAGGGGTTGAAGATACGCAGTATTTT	CASSFAGVEDTQYF